This T cell receptor beta chain was recovered during a study of PD-1 blockade in classical Hodgkin lymphoma. Profiled with immunoSEQ multiplex PCR; TCRdb holds only in-frame clones, not every one. The table lists 70,000 to 85,000 clones, 90% to 95% of them singletons. Autologous stem cell transplantation was followed by relapse in every patient, and brentuximab vedotin exposure varied. In germline, CDR1 is SGHRS, CDR2 YFSETQ. This CDR3 has 14 amino acids. V gave up 0 bases and J gave up 8 bases; unmatched junction bases: 6. This clone was seen only a few times. This chain joins TRBV5-1 and TRBJ1-1, with 8 bases aligning to TRBD1. The source was peripheral blood mononuclear cells (PBMCs), collected at baseline. The clonotype originates from a human donor with classical Hodgkin lymphoma. The DNA for the CDR3 is TGCGCCAGCAGCTTGGATAAAAACAGGGGGGAAGCTTTCTTT. Amino acid sequence: CASSLDKNRGEAFF.